This TCR beta chain was documented in a study of T cells in localized non-small cell lung cancer. In the case of this clone: Antigen unknown.

The CDR3 loop spans 16 amino acids. Trimming took off 4 bases at V and 5 bases at J, with 20 bases between the two ends. Germline assignment: CDR1 SQVTM and CDR2 ANQGSEA. Using immunoSEQ multiplex PCR, the repertoire was profiled, and TCRdb retains in-frame clones only, with some absent. The sample records fewer than 25,000 clones, about 89% being singletons. Whole-study results and caveats: Longer overall survival was seen with higher T cell density measured in blood. Detection in adjacent lung was observed for a median approximately 53 of the top 100 tumor clones. The study found T cell clonality highest in uninvolved adjacent lung, above tumor.

The rearrangement links TRBV29-1 to TRBJ2-2; D gene unclear. Sample: peripheral blood, taken before any cancer treatment. This sequence originates from a male donor aged 60 or over with stage I lung adenocarcinoma. CDR3 DNA: TGCAGCGTTGGATCCGGGCCGCATTTCGGTACCGGGGAGCTGTTTTTT. It yields the protein CSVGSGPHFGTGELFF.